A selection of T cell receptor beta chains follows, all from one sample in a study of blood T cells in healthy people across ages. TCRdb reprocessed the 5' RACE reads via MiXCR and lists one record per CDR3 protein. Of hundreds of thousands of distinct CDR3 sequences detected, more than 50% appear once; the ten largest clones hold roughly 26%. Sequencing was done on a sample of blood. These receptors originate from a man in his forties in good health. Both conserved end residues are part of each CDR3. The size entry is marked missing in some rows and otherwise reads once, few, many or a size class.

>TRBJ1-6|many|TRBV3-1
CASSQEGPEASPLHF
>TRBJ2-6|NA|TRBV21-1
CASSLRTSDLHSGANVLTF
>NA|NA|TRBV2
CASMPNNEQYF
>TRBJ2-6|NA|TRBV6-6
CASSYQGGSVLTF
>TRBJ2-2|NA|TRBV5-6
CASSFGTGVPTDTGELFF
>TRBJ2-7|NA|TRBV20-1
CSAEAELDYNEQYF
>TRBJ1-2|few|TRBV12-3/TRBV12-4
CASRGFRVSTLTGGYTF
>TRBJ2-2|NA|TRBV6-6
CASSYSQGNTGELFF
>TRBJ1-1|NA|TRBV9
CASSVEAKSNTEAFF
>TRBJ2-6|NA|TRBV6-1
CASSRLTGPWSGANVLTF